This T cell receptor (beta chain) derives from a study of blood T cell repertoires in COVID-19. As for the study in general: T cells, B-cell-depleted T cells, or PBMCs provided the cDNA or gDNA that served as material.

CDR1 MGHDK and CDR2 SYGVNS come from the germline V gene. Trimming took 4 bases from V and 10 from J; bases not matched to a gene: 4. The CDR3 covers 14 residues. In the original workflow: Reference gene primer amplification gave nucleated cell count estimates. Profiling relied on immunoSEQ multiplex PCR, and the TCRdb table lists in-frame clones only, not all of them. Clone size and V and J calls were adopted from that table, with D and trimming inferred from the DNA. The top ten hold 10% of the sample, which has 130,000 or so clones, about 91% seen once. The chain is built from TRBV25-1 and TRBJ1-6; 10 positions match TRBD1. The sequenced material came from peripheral blood. The TCR comes from a man aged 45-65 years with acute or convalescent COVID-19. The CDR3 DNA follows: TGTGCCAGCAGTGTGACAGGGGGCACGTCACCCCTCCACTTT. It translates to CASSVTGGTSPLHF.